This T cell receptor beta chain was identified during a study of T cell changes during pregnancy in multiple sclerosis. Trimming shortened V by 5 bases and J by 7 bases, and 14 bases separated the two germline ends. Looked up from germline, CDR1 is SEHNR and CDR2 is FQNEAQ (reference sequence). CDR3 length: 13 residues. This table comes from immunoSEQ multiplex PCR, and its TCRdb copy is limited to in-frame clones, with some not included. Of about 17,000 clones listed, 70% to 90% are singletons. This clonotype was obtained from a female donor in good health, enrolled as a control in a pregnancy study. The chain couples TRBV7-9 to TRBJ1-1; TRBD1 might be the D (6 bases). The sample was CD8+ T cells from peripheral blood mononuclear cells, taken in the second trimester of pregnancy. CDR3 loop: CASSPIGDIEAFF. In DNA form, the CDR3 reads TGTGCCAGCAGCCCTATAGGGGACATTGAAGCTTTCTTT.